This entry concerns a single T cell receptor (beta chain). The data stem from a study of control samples from healthy donors and cancer patients. TCRdb's copy holds only in-frame clones and misses some; the assay was immunoSEQ multiplex PCR. The sample carries approximately 100,000 clones, just over 90% recorded once. CDR1 SGHRS and CDR2 YFSETQ come from the germline V gene. The length of the CDR3 is 14 residues. The V and J ends lost 1 base and 1 base, in that order; junction bases with no gene match: 0. The receptor was isolated from a human donor in good health. The donor label of this sample is uncertain. The genes are TRBV5-1 and TRBJ2-5; 8 nucleotides line up with TRBD1. Source material: blood. CDR3 in DNA: TGCGCCAGCAGCTTGACAGGGGGCCAAGAGACCCAGTACTTC. Its translation: CASSLTGGQETQYF.